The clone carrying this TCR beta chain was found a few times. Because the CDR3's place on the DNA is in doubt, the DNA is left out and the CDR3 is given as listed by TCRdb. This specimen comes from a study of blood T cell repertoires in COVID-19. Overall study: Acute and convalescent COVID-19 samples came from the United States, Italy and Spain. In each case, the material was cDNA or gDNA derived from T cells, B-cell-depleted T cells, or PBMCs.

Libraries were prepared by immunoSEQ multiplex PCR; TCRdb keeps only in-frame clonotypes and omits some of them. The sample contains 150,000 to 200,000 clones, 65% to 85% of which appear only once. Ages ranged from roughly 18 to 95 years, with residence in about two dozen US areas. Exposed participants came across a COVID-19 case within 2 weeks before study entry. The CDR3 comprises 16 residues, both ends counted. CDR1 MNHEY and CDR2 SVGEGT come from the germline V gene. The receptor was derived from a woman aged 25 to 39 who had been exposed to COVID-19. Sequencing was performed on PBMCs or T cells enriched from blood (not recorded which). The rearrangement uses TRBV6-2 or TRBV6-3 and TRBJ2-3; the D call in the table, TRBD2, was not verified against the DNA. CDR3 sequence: CASSSSGSIIADTQYF.